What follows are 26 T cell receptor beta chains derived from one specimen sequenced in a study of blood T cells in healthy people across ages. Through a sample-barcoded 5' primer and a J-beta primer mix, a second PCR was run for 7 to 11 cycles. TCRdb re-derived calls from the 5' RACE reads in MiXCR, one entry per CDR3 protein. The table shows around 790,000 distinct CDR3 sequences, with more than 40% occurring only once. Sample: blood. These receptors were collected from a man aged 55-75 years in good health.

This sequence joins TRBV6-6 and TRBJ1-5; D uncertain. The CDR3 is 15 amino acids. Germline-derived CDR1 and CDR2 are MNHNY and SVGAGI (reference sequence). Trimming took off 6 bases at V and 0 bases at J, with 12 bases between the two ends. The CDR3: CASRNDFSSNQPQHF. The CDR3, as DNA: TGTGCCAGCAGGAACGATTTCTCTAGCAATCAGCCCCAGCATTTT.

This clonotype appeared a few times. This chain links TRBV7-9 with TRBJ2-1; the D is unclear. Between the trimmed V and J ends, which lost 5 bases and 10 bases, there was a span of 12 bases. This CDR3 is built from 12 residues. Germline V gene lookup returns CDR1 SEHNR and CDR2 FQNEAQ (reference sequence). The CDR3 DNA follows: TGTGCCAGCAGCCGATTTTATGACGAGCAGTTCTTC. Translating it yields CASSRFYDEQFF.

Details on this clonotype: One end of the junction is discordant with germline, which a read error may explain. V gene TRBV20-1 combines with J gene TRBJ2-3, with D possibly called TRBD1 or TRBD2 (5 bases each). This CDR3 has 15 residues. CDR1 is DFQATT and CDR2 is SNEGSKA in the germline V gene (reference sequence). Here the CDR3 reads CSAGETGTSTDTQYF. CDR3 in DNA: TGCAGTGCTGGAGAGACCGGGACGAGCACAGATACGCAGTATTTT.

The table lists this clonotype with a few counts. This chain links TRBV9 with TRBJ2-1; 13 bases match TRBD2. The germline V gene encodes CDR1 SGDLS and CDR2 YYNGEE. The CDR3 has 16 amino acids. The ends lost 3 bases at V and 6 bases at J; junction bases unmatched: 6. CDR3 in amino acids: CASSAKLAGGPNEQFF. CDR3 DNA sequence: TGTGCCAGCAGCGCCAAACTAGCGGGGGGGCCCAATGAGCAGTTCTTC.

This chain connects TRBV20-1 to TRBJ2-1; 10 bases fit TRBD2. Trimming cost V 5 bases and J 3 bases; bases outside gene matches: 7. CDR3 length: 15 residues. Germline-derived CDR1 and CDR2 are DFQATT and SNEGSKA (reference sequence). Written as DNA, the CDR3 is TGCAGTGCTCCTAAACCTAGCGGGGGCTACAATGAGCAGTTCTTC. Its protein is CSAPKPSGGYNEQFF.

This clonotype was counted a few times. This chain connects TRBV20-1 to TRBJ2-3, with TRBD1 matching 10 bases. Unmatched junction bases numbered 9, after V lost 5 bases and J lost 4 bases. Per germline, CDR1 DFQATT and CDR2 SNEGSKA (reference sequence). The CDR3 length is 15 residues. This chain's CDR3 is CSAPLRDRGSDTQYF. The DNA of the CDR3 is TGCAGTGCTCCACTCCGGGACAGGGGATCAGATACGCAGTATTTT.

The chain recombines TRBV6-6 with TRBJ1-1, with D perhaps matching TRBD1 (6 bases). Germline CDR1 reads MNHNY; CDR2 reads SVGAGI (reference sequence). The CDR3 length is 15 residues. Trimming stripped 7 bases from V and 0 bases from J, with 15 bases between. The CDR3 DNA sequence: TGTGCCAGCACCCCAAGAGGGGGAATGAACACTGAAGCTTTCTTT. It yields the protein CASTPRGGMNTEAFF.

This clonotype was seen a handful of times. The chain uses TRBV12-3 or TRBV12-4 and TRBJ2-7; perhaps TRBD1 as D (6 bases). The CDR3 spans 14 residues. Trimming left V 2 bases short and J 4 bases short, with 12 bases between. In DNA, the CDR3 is TGTGCCAGCAGTTTAATGACAGGCGGGTACGAGCAGTACTTC. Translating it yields CASSLMTGGYEQYF.

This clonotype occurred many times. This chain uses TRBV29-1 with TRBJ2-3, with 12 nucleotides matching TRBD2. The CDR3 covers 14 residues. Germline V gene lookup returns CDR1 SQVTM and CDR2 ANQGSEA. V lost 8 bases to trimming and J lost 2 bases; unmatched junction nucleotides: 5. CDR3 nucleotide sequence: TGCAGCACCCGACTAGCGGGGGTCACAGATACGCAGTATTTT. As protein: CSTRLAGVTDTQYF.

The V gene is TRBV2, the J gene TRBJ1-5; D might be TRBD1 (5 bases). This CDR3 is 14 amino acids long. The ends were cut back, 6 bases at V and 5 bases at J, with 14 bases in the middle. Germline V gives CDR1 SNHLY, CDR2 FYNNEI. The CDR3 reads CASRRTPGDQPQHF. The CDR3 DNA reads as TGTGCCAGCAGACGGACACCTGGGGATCAGCCCCAGCATTTT.

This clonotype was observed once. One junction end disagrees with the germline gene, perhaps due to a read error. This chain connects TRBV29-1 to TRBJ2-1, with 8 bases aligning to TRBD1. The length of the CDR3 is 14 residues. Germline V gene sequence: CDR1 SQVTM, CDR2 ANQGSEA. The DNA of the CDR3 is TGCAGCGCCGCACAAATACAGGGGGGTAATGAGCAGTCCTTC. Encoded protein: CSAAQIQGGNEQSF.

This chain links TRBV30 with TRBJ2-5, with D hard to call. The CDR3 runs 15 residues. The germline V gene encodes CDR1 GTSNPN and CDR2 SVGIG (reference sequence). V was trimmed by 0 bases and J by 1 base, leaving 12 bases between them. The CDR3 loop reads CAWSVHIALQETQYF. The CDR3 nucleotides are TGTGCCTGGAGTGTACATATAGCACTCCAAGAGACCCAGTACTTC.

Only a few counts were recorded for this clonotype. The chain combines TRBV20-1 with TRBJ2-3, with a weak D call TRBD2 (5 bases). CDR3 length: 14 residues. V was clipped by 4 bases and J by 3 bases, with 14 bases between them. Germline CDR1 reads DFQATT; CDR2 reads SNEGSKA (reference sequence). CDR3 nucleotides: TGCAGTGCTAAGCTTGAGGGTTCGACAGATACGCAGTATTTT. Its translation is CSAKLEGSTDTQYF.

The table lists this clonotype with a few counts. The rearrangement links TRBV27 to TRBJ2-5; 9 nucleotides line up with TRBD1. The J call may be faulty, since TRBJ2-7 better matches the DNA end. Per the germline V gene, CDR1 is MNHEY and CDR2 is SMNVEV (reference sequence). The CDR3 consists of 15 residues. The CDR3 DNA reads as TGTGCCAGCATACTCACCGGGACAGGGCGCCACGAGCAGTACTTC. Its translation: CASILTGTGRHEQYF.

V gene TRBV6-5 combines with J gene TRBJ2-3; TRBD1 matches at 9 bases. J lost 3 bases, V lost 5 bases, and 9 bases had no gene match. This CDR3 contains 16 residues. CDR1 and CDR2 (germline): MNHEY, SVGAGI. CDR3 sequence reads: CASSQKPGQGTDTQYF. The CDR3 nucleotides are TGTGCCAGCAGTCAAAAACCGGGACAGGGAACAGATACGCAGTATTTT.

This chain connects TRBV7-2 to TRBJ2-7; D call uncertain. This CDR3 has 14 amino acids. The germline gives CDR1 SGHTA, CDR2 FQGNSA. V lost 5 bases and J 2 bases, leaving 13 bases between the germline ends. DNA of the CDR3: TGTGCCAGCAGCCCCGACTTGGGCCCCTACGAGCAGTACTTC. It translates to CASSPDLGPYEQYF.

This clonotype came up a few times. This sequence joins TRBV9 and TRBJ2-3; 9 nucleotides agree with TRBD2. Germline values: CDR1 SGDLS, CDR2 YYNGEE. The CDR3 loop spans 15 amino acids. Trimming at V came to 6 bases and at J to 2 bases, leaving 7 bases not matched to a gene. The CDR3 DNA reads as TGTGCCAGCAATATAGCGGGGGTAAACACAGATACGCAGTATTTT. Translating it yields CASNIAGVNTDTQYF.

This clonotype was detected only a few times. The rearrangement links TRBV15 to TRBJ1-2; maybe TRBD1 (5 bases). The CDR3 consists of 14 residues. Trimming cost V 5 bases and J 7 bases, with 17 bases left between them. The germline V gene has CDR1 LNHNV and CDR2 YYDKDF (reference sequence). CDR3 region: CATSRGGTGFGYTF. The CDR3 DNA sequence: TGTGCCACCAGCCGGGGAGGGACGGGATTTGGCTACACCTTC.

This chain's CDR3 is CASSLGQGKVYEQYF. CDR3 DNA: TGCGCCAGCAGCTTGGGACAGGGAAAGGTCTACGAGCAGTACTTC. V and J are TRBV5-1 and TRBJ2-7; TRBD1 agrees at 7 bases. The CDR3 covers 15 residues. In germline, CDR1 is SGHRS, CDR2 YFSETQ. V lost 0 bases and J lost 3; bases outside the gene matches: 6.

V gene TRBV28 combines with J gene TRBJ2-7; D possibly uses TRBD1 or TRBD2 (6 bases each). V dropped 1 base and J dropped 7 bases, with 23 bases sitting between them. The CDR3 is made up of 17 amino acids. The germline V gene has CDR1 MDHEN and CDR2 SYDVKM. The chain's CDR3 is CASSLYLRGGPSWEQYF. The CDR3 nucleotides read TGTGCCAGCAGTTTATACTTGCGTGGGGGGCCGTCGTGGGAGCAGTACTTC.

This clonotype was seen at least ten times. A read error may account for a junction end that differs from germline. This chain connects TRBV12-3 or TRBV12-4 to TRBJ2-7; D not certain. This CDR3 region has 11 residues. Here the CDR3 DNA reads TGTGCCAGCAGCTTAGTAAACGAGCAGTACTTC. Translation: CASSLVNEQYF.

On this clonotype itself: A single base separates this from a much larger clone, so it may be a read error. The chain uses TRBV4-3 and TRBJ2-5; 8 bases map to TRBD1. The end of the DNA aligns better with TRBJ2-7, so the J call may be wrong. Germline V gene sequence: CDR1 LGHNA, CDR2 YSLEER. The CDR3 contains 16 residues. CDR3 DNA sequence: TGCGCCAGCAGCGGAAGAATCGGACAGGGTAGTTACGAGCAGTACTTC. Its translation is CASSGRIGQGSYEQYF.

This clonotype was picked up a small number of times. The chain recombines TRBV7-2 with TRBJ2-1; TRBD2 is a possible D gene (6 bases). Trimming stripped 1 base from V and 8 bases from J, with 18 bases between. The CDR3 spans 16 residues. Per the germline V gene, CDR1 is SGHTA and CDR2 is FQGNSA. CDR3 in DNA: TGTGCCAGCAGCTTAGACGGAGGGGCGAGGGTCTATGAGCAGTTCTTC. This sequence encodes CASSLDGGARVYEQFF. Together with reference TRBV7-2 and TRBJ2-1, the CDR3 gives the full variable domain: GAGVSQSPSNKVTEKGKDVELRCDPISGHTALYWYRQSLGQGLEFLIYFQGNSAPDKSGLPSDRFSAERTGGSVSTLTIQRTQQEDSAVYLCASSLDGGARVYEQFFGPGTRLTVL.

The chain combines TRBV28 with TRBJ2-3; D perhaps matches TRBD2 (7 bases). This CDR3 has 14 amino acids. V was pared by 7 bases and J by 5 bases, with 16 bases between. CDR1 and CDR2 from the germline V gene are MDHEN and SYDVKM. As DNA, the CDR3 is TGTGCCAGCATGAGGGGGGGGCCATTAGATACGCAGTATTTT. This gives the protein CASMRGGPLDTQYF.

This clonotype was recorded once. Here the CDR3 reads CASSPGTDGNEQFF. CDR3 DNA: TGTGCCAGCAGTCCCGGGACAGACGGGAATGAGCAGTTCTTC. The chain carries TRBV3-1 and TRBJ2-1, with TRBD1 identical over 7 bases. V dropped 6 bases and J dropped 7; count of bases not matched to a gene: 9. This CDR3 has 14 residues. Germline CDR1 LGHDT, CDR2 YNNKEL (reference sequence).

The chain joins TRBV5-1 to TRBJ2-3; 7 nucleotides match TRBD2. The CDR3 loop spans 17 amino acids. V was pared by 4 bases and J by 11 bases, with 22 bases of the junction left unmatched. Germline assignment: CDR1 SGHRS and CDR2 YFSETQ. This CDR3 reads CASSPDFQRGSSGGQYF. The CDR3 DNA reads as TGCGCCAGCAGCCCTGACTTTCAGCGGGGCTCCTCGGGGGGGCAGTATTTT.